Below are 20 T cell receptor beta chains sequenced from a single sample in a study of T cell responses to AZD1222 COVID-19 vaccine. The table came from immunoSEQ multiplex PCR; TCRdb's copy has only in-frame clones and leaves some out. The sample yields approximately 200,000 clones, around 87% seen once. The source material was peripheral blood, sampled on day 0 of MenACWY control vaccination. The source of these receptors is an adult in good health.

The chain couples TRBV9 to TRBJ1-5, with TRBD1 identical over 8 bases. The CDR3 runs 15 residues. The germline gives CDR1 SGDLS, CDR2 YYNGEE. V gave up 3 bases and J gave up 4 bases; unmatched junction bases: 6. This CDR3 reads CASSATGDPNQPQHF. The CDR3 nucleotides are TGTGCCAGCAGCGCGACAGGGGACCCTAATCAGCCCCAGCATTTT.

V usage is TRBV12-3 or TRBV12-4 and J usage is TRBJ2-7; the D is unclear. The CDR3 consists of 12 residues. V was clipped by 3 bases and J by 5 bases, with 8 bases between them. The DNA for the CDR3 is TGTGCCAGCAGTTTTATTCAGCACGAGCAGTACTTC. As protein: CASSFIQHEQYF.

This clone was found a few times. The chain employs TRBV15 and TRBJ2-7; 7 positions agree with TRBD1. Germline loops: CDR1 LNHNV, CDR2 YYDKDF (reference sequence). The CDR3 is 16 amino acids. The ends lost 7 bases at V and 4 bases at J; junction bases unmatched: 16. CDR3 protein: CATTSHPGTAIYEQYF. The CDR3 DNA follows: TGTGCCACCACCTCCCATCCCGGGACAGCTATATACGAGCAGTACTTC. Based on the CDR3 plus reference TRBV15 and TRBJ2-7, the full variable domain is DAMVIQNPRYQVTQFGKPVTLSCSQTLNHNVMYWYQQKSSQAPKLLFHYYDKDFNNEADTPDNFQSRRPNTSFCFLDIRSPGLGDTAMYLCATTSHPGTAIYEQYFGPGTRLTVT.

The chain joins TRBV27 to TRBJ1-2; weak D call: TRBD1 (6 bases). From germline, CDR1 is MNHEY and CDR2 SMNVEV (reference sequence). The CDR3 is made up of 14 amino acids. V lost 5 bases and J 0 bases, leaving 10 bases between the germline ends. CDR3 DNA sequence: TGTGCCAGCAGTCCAGACAGGTCTAACTATGGCTACACCTTC. As protein: CASSPDRSNYGYTF.

V gene TRBV5-1 combines with J gene TRBJ2-2; D ambiguous. V was cut by 0 bases and J by 6 bases, with 15 bases left in between. This CDR3 region has 16 residues. Germline assignment: CDR1 SGHRS and CDR2 YFSETQ. This chain's CDR3 is CASSLAPGLESGELFF. CDR3 DNA sequence: TGCGCCAGCAGCTTGGCACCGGGCCTAGAATCCGGGGAGCTGTTTTTT.

The V call is TRBV7-8, the J call TRBJ2-7; TRBD2 aligns across 11 bases. The CDR3 spans 16 residues. Trimming cost V 2 bases and J 1 base; bases outside gene matches: 4. The germline V gene has CDR1 SGHVS and CDR2 FQNEAQ. CDR3 amino acids: CASSLYLAGGSYEQYF. The CDR3 nucleotides read TGTGCCAGCAGCTTATACTTAGCGGGAGGGTCCTACGAGCAGTACTTC.

This chain connects TRBV7-9 to TRBJ1-6; 9 positions agree with TRBD1. The germline V gene has CDR1 SEHNR and CDR2 FQNEAQ (reference sequence). CDR3 length: 15 residues. J gave up 10 bases and V 0 bases, and 4 bases lay outside the gene matches. As DNA, the CDR3 is TGTGCCAGCAGCTTAGCGACAGGGGGAGGGTCACCCCTCCACTTT. It translates to CASSLATGGGSPLHF.

This clone came up a few times. This chain joins TRBV9 and TRBJ2-3, with TRBD2 matching 8 bases. Germline trimming cut 0 bases from V and 3 bases from J; bases unmatched to any gene: 3. The CDR3 totals 15 residues. Germline CDR1 is SGDLS and CDR2 is YYNGEE. CDR3 DNA sequence: TGTGCCAGCAGCGTAGCGGGAGGGAGGACAGATACGCAGTATTTT. It codes for CASSVAGGRTDTQYF.

V usage is TRBV28 and J usage is TRBJ1-5, with D maybe TRBD1 (5 bases). Deletions cut 2 bases from V and 5 bases from J, with 13 bases between. The length of the CDR3 is 15 residues. Germline-derived CDR1 and CDR2 are MDHEN and SYDVKM. The CDR3 bases are TGTGCCAGCAGTTTAGGTGGGGCGCTGGATCAGCCCCAGCATTTT. It yields the protein CASSLGGALDQPQHF. Filled out from reference TRBV28 and TRBJ1-5, the complete variable domain reads DVKVTQSSRYLVKRTGEKVFLECVQDMDHENMFWYRQDPGLGLRLIYFSYDVKMKEKGDIPEGYSVSREKKERFSLILESASTNQTSMYLCASSLGGALDQPQHFGDGTRLSIL.

This clone has only one observation. V usage is TRBV19 and J usage is TRBJ1-2, with 9 bases aligning to TRBD1. Germline V gene sequence: CDR1 LNHDA, CDR2 SQIVND (reference sequence). With V trimmed by 5 bases and J by 6 bases, 1 base remained unmatched. CDR3 length: 12 residues. The CDR3 DNA is TGTGCCAGTAGTGGACAGGGGAATGGCTACACCTTC. Translating gives CASSGQGNGYTF.

The chain employs TRBV5-1 and TRBJ1-3; D is unresolved. The CDR3 contains 15 residues. CDR1 and CDR2 (germline): SGHRS, YFSETQ. V gave up 0 bases and J gave up 0 bases, with 7 bases separating them. The CDR3 region is CASSLEGNSGNTIYF. DNA of the CDR3: TGCGCCAGCAGCTTGGAAGGAAACTCTGGAAACACCATATATTTT.

The chain couples TRBV3-1 (or the pseudogene TRBV3-2) to TRBJ2-1, with 12 bases that match TRBD2. The germline V gene encodes CDR1 LGHDT and CDR2 YNNKEL (reference sequence). The CDR3 sequence is 15 residues long. V gave up 4 bases and J gave up 7 bases; unmatched junction bases: 5. CDR3 amino acids: CASSPTSGRINEQFF. The CDR3 DNA reads TGTGCCAGCAGCCCCACTAGCGGGAGGATTAATGAGCAGTTCTTC.

For the CDR3, the DNA is TGTGCCAGCAGTTTTTGGGGGGACGAAAACACCATATATTTT. The encoded protein is CASSFWGDENTIYF. J is TRBJ1-3 and V is TRBV28; possible D gene TRBD1, 5 bases. The CDR3 spans 14 residues. Trimming shortened V by 3 bases and J by 6 bases, and 12 bases separated the two germline ends. From germline, CDR1 is MDHEN and CDR2 SYDVKM.

The chain recombines TRBV27 with TRBJ1-4; D not certain. Trimming removed 6 bases at V and 0 bases at J, with 11 bases between. The V gene's germline CDR1 is MNHEY and CDR2 SMNVEV (reference sequence). The length of the CDR3 is 15 residues. As DNA, the CDR3 is TGTGCCAGCAGACCCGTGAGGACAACTAATGAAAAACTGTTTTTT. As protein: CASRPVRTTNEKLFF.

This clone was seen a single time. The V call is TRBV28, the J call TRBJ2-1, with TRBD2 identical over 8 bases. Germline trimming cut 5 bases from V and 7 bases from J; bases unmatched to any gene: 16. Germline CDR1 and CDR2: MDHEN and SYDVKM. The CDR3 is made up of 17 amino acids. CDR3 protein: CASSPYSGSHLRNEQFF. In nucleotides, the CDR3 is TGTGCCAGCAGTCCCTACAGCGGGAGCCACCTACGAAATGAGCAGTTCTTC.

The chain couples TRBV12-3 or TRBV12-4 to TRBJ1-4; 8 bases are shared with TRBD1. The CDR3 has 13 amino acids. Losses at the gene ends were 5 bases for V and 8 bases for J; bases not matched to a gene: 4. The CDR3 nucleotides are TGTGCCAGCAGTCTTCGACAGGGGGAAAAACTGTTTTTT. Translating gives CASSLRQGEKLFF.

The gene calls are TRBV7-8 and TRBJ2-3; tentatively, D is TRBD2 (5 bases). Germline V lookup: CDR1 SGHVS, CDR2 FQNEAQ. The CDR3 is made up of 17 amino acids. The V gene lost 1 base and the J gene lost 0 bases, with 14 bases spanning the gap. The CDR3 protein is CASSLEAARPSTDTQYF. The DNA for the CDR3 is TGTGCCAGCAGCTTAGAAGCGGCGAGGCCTAGCACAGATACGCAGTATTTT.

The chain has TRBV11-1 and TRBJ2-7; possible D gene TRBD1, 6 bases. V was shortened by 5 bases and J by 4 bases, with 18 bases between the two germline ends. The CDR3 is 15 amino acids. Germline loops: CDR1 SGHAT, CDR2 FQDESV (reference sequence). The CDR3 region has the DNA TGTGCCAGCAGCCCGGATGCAATGAGGGGGTACGAGCAGTACTTC. Amino acids: CASSPDAMRGYEQYF.

This chain connects TRBV14 to TRBJ2-5; a weak D match, TRBD1 (6 bases). Trimming left V 0 bases short and J 5 bases short, with 7 bases between. The CDR3 spans 13 residues. In germline, CDR1 is SGHDN, CDR2 FVKESK. As DNA, the CDR3 is TGTGCCAGCAGCCAAGACAGGGGCGAGACCCAGTACTTC. It encodes CASSQDRGETQYF.

This chain uses TRBV2 with TRBJ1-1; D is ambiguous. This CDR3 spans 15 amino acids. Looked up from germline, CDR1 is SNHLY and CDR2 is FYNNEI. V lost 3 bases and J lost 0, with 11 bases in between. The CDR3 loop is CASSDRVLMNTEAFF. CDR3 in DNA: TGTGCCAGCAGTGACCGAGTCTTGATGAACACTGAAGCTTTCTTT.